Shown below are 16 T cell receptor beta chains from a single sample sequenced in a study of cytomegalovirus exposure and HLA in healthy donors (dated by TCRdb to the late 2010s). Libraries were prepared through the immunoSEQ multiplex PCR assay. The multiplex PCR relied on a mix of 60 forward primers for TCR Vbeta segments and 13 reverse primers for TCR Jbeta segments. What TCRdb holds here is the immuneACCESS table cut down to in-frame rearrangements. Part of the clones is not present; checked against another copy, under half of the missing clones reflect an unresolved V gene, and the others are unexplained. The sample yields roughly 92,000 clones; less than 8% were counted once. The ten top clones hold 2.3% of the sample. The sequenced sample consisted of PBMCs. Source of these receptors: a man between 50 and 59 years old in good health and CMV-seronegative.

There are a few counts of this clone. This sequence joins TRBV6-5 and TRBJ2-1, with a tentative D call TRBD2 (6 bases). The CDR3 has 15 amino acids. Per germline, CDR1 MNHEY and CDR2 SVGAGI. Trimming took 0 bases from V and 5 from J, leaving 11 bases between them. The CDR3 is CASSYSLLAHNEQFF. The CDR3 region has the DNA TGTGCCAGCAGTTACTCGCTACTAGCTCACAATGAGCAGTTCTTC.

In its sample, this clone was seen a few times. This CDR3 is CASSLAPGLAGGKNEQYF. The CDR3, as DNA: TGTGCCAGCAGCTTGGCCCCGGGACTAGCGGGGGGGAAAAACGAGCAGTACTTC. The chain links TRBV5-4 to TRBJ2-7; 16 nucleotides match TRBD2. J was trimmed by 5 bases and V by 0 bases; bases with no gene match: 8. This CDR3 has 18 amino acids. Germline V lookup: CDR1 SGHNT, CDR2 YYREEE (reference sequence).

The chain employs TRBV5-4 and TRBJ1-1; no clear D. Deletions cut 2 bases from V and 6 bases from J, with 17 bases between. The CDR3 spans 15 residues. Germline CDR1 is SGHNT and CDR2 is YYREEE (reference sequence). CDR3 residues: CASSFQLFPGAEAFF. The CDR3 DNA is TGTGCCAGCAGCTTCCAACTTTTCCCCGGGGCTGAAGCTTTCTTT. The whole variable domain, filled in from reference TRBV5-4 and TRBJ1-1, reads ETGVTQSPTHLIKTRGQQVTLRCSSQSGHNTVSWYQQALGQGPQFIFQYYREEENGRGNFPPRFSGLQFPNYSSELNVNALELDDSALYLCASSFQLFPGAEAFFGQGTRLTVV.

The rearrangement links TRBV28 to TRBJ1-2; possibly TRBD1 for D (5 bases). Germline assignment: CDR1 MDHEN and CDR2 SYDVKM. There are 14 residues in the CDR3. Trimming removed 5 bases from V and 4 bases from J, with 14 bases in between. The CDR3 sequence: CASSPYGGGYGYTF. DNA of the CDR3: TGTGCCAGCAGTCCGTACGGCGGGGGCTATGGCTACACCTTC.

This clone was found once. The rearrangement joins TRBV5-5 to TRBJ2-2, with D possibly being TRBD2 (6 bases). The CDR3 is 16 amino acids. The germline gives CDR1 SGHKS, CDR2 YYEKEE (reference sequence). V was pared by 6 bases and J by 0 bases, with 15 bases between. CDR3 in DNA: TGTGCCAGCACCCTTTTTCGGGGGACGAACACCGGGGAGCTGTTTTTT. Translation gives CASTLFRGTNTGELFF.

The sample holds a few counts of this clone. The V call is TRBV9, the J call TRBJ1-5; no reliable D call. This CDR3 is built from 13 residues. The V end was cut by 1 base, the J end by 3 bases, with 5 bases between. Germline V gene data show CDR1 as SGDLS and CDR2 as YYNGEE. Here the CDR3 DNA reads TGTGCCAGCAGCGTAACAGACAATCAGCCCCAGCATTTT. Its translation is CASSVTDNQPQHF.

In this sample, this clone turned up a few times. J is TRBJ2-1 and V is TRBV15; 7 nucleotides agree with TRBD2. Trimming at V came to 2 bases and at J to 4 bases, leaving 2 bases not matched to a gene. The CDR3 loop spans 14 amino acids. The V gene's germline CDR1 is LNHNV and CDR2 YYDKDF (reference sequence). The CDR3 sequence: CATSRREGYNEQFF. CDR3 DNA sequence: TGTGCCACCAGCAGAAGGGAGGGTTACAATGAGCAGTTCTTC.

This clone appeared a few times. V usage is TRBV27 and J usage is TRBJ1-5, with TRBD1 as a possible D gene (5 bases). Germline CDR1 MNHEY, CDR2 SMNVEV (reference sequence). The V end lost 1 base, the J end lost 2 bases, and 12 bases lay between the germline ends. The length of the CDR3 is 16 residues. The CDR3 bases are TGTGCCAGCAGTTTATGGCGGGGGAGTGGCAATCAGCCCCAGCATTTT. Translated: CASSLWRGSGNQPQHF.

A few counts support this clone. The CDR3 coding sequence is TGTGCCAGCAGGGGGGACTCCTACACCGGGGAGCTGTTTTTT. Translating it yields CASRGDSYTGELFF. The chain has TRBV2 and TRBJ2-2; tentative D call: TRBD2 (6 bases). Trimming shortened V by 6 bases and J by 3 bases, and 11 bases separated the two germline ends. Germline assignment: CDR1 SNHLY and CDR2 FYNNEI. The CDR3 is 14 amino acids.

This chain joins TRBV28 and TRBJ1-2; maybe TRBD1 (5 bases). Germline assignment: CDR1 MDHEN and CDR2 SYDVKM. V was cut by 6 bases and J by 8 bases, with 16 bases left in between. The CDR3 spans 13 residues. DNA for the CDR3: TGTGCCAGCAGGCCGGGGGGTGGCCCAGGCTACACCTTC. Protein: CASRPGGGPGYTF.

The rearrangement links TRBV28 to TRBJ2-2; TRBD1 is a possible D gene (5 bases). Per germline, CDR1 MDHEN and CDR2 SYDVKM. The CDR3 loop spans 14 amino acids. The germline V and J ends were trimmed by 6 bases and 1 base, with 9 bases remaining between them. CDR3 coding DNA: TGTGCCAGCAGGGCCGGACAGAACACCGGGGAGCTGTTTTTT. It translates to CASRAGQNTGELFF. Using reference TRBV28 and TRBJ2-2 for the parts outside the CDR3, the full variable domain is DVKVTQSSRYLVKRTGEKVFLECVQDMDHENMFWYRQDPGLGLRLIYFSYDVKMKEKGDIPEGYSVSREKKERFSLILESASTNQTSMYLCASRAGQNTGELFFGEGSRLTVL.

The chain carries TRBV7-9 and TRBJ2-7; TRBD2 matches 7 bases. The CDR3 runs 15 residues. Trimming took 2 bases from V and 2 from J; bases not matched to a gene: 6. CDR1 is SEHNR and CDR2 is FQNEAQ in the germline V gene (reference sequence). Here the CDR3 reads CASSLRDYPAYEQYF. The CDR3 coding sequence is TGTGCCAGCAGCTTACGGGACTATCCTGCCTACGAGCAGTACTTC.

This clone has more than one count but fewer than ten. The J gene is TRBJ1-1, the V gene TRBV7-6, with a tentative D call TRBD1 (5 bases). The ends were cut back, 2 bases at V and 6 bases at J, with 13 bases in the middle. CDR3 length equals 14 residues. From germline, CDR1 is SGHVS and CDR2 FNYEAQ. In nucleotides, the CDR3 is TGTGCCAGCAGCTTAACAGGAGGGGAGGCTGAAGCTTTCTTT. Amino acids: CASSLTGGEAEAFF. Full variable domain (outside the CDR3, taken from reference TRBV7-6 and TRBJ1-1): GAGVSQSPRYKVTKRGQDVALRCDPISGHVSLYWYRQALGQGPEFLTYFNYEAQQDKSGLPNDRFSAERPEGSISTLTIQRTEQRDSAMYRCASSLTGGEAEAFFGQGTRLTVV.

This chain uses TRBV5-5 with TRBJ2-7, with D unclear. The CDR3 runs 14 residues. Germline loops: CDR1 SGHKS, CDR2 YYEKEE (reference sequence). V shed 0 bases and J shed 3 bases, with 10 bases lying between them. Here the CDR3 reads CASSLEANLYEQYF. In DNA, the CDR3 is TGTGCCAGCAGCTTGGAAGCGAACCTCTACGAGCAGTACTTC.

This clone turned up a few times. This chain connects TRBV6-5 to TRBJ2-7; perhaps TRBD2 as D (7 bases). The ends were cut back, 6 bases at V and 3 bases at J, with 18 bases in the middle. The CDR3 covers 15 residues. CDR1 is MNHEY and CDR2 is SVGAGI in the germline V gene. The CDR3 loop is CASSPGGAAYYEQYF. The CDR3 DNA follows: TGTGCCAGCAGCCCTGGGGGGGCTGCATACTACGAGCAGTACTTC.

This clone has only a few counts. The chain carries TRBV5-8 and TRBJ2-5; 11 bases line up with TRBD1. The CDR3 sequence is 14 residues long. Per germline, CDR1 SGHTS and CDR2 YDEGEE. V lost 6 bases and J lost 5; bases outside the gene matches: 6. The CDR3 loop reads CASTRTGGWETQYF. The CDR3, as DNA: TGTGCCAGCACCAGGACAGGGGGCTGGGAGACCCAGTACTTC.